This T cell receptor beta chain was recovered during a study of blood T cell repertoires in COVID-19. Assay: immunoSEQ multiplex PCR; the TCRdb copy retains only in-frame clones and omits some. Of 97,000 or so clones detected, around 87% appear once; the ten largest clones hold roughly 5.6%. V lost 5 bases and J lost 5; bases outside the gene matches: 11. This CDR3 has 15 amino acids. Germline V gene sequence: CDR1 SEHNR, CDR2 FQNEAQ (reference sequence). The clonotype was recovered from a woman aged 45 to 65 with COVID-19, enrolled during active disease. The chain uses TRBV7-9 and TRBJ1-1; 7 bases align to TRBD1. The sample comprised peripheral blood. The CDR3 DNA follows: TGTGCCAGCAGCCTGGGACAGATCCCGGGGACTGAAGCTTTCTTT. Its protein product is CASSLGQIPGTEAFF. Variable domain in full (rest from reference TRBV7-9 and TRBJ1-1): DTGVSQNPRHKITKRGQNVTFRCDPISEHNRLYWYRQTLGQGPEFLTYFQNEAQLEKSRLLSDRFSAERPKGSFSTLEIQRTEQGDSAMYLCASSLGQIPGTEAFFGQGTRLTVV.